A single sample is the source of the 32 T cell receptor beta chains below, sequenced in a study of blood T cell repertoires in COVID-19. Some clones are missing from TCRdb's copy, which holds only in-frame ones; the method was immunoSEQ multiplex PCR. Of a few hundred thousand clones in the sample, around 91% were seen once. Sequencing input: PBMCs or T cells enriched from blood (not recorded which). Receptors were obtained from a man aged 18-30 years who had recovered from COVID-19.

The rearrangement joins TRBV24-1 to TRBJ2-3; 11 bases align to TRBD2. CDR3 length: 14 residues. Germline-derived CDR1 and CDR2 are KGHDR and SFDVKD. Trimming cost V 10 bases and J 1 base; bases outside gene matches: 3. The CDR3 here is CATNSGRGTDTQYF. CDR3 bases: TGTGCCACTAATAGCGGGAGGGGCACAGATACGCAGTATTTT.

This chain uses TRBV18 with TRBJ1-5; the match to TRBD1 covers 7 bases. The CDR3 sequence is 14 residues long. Germline V gene data show CDR1 as KGHSH and CDR2 as LQKENI. The trim removed 5 bases at V and 2 bases at J, leaving 3 bases unmatched. The CDR3 is CASSSQGGNQPQHF. For the CDR3, the DNA is TGTGCCAGCTCATCTCAGGGGGGCAATCAGCCCCAGCATTTT.

This chain joins TRBV7-3 and TRBJ2-2, with D unresolved. With 4 bases removed from V and 3 bases from J, the gap between germline ends came to 6 bases. The CDR3 runs to 13 residues. From germline, CDR1 is SGHTA and CDR2 FQGTGA. The CDR3: CASSSSDTGELFF. CDR3 coding DNA: TGTGCCAGCAGCTCCAGCGACACCGGGGAGCTGTTTTTT.

J is TRBJ1-1 and V is TRBV7-9, with a tentative D call TRBD1 (6 bases). Trimming cost V 2 bases and J 4 bases, with 11 bases left between them. Germline loops: CDR1 SEHNR, CDR2 FQNEAQ (reference sequence). The CDR3 length is 14 residues. The CDR3 DNA sequence: TGTGCCAGCAGCTTAATGACAGGACCCACTGAAGCTTTCTTT. The encoded protein is CASSLMTGPTEAFF.

The chain has TRBV6-6 and TRBJ2-3; TRBD1 matches at 7 bases. Unmatched junction bases numbered 3, after V lost 8 bases and J lost 1 base. CDR1 MNHNY and CDR2 SVGAGI come from the germline V gene (reference sequence). The CDR3 runs to 13 residues. The CDR3 sequence is CASLGQGTDTQYF. In DNA form, the CDR3 reads TGTGCCAGCCTAGGACAGGGCACAGATACGCAGTATTTT.

The chain couples TRBV7-9 to TRBJ1-4; TRBD1 matches 9 bases. CDR1 SEHNR and CDR2 FQNEAQ come from the germline V gene (reference sequence). This CDR3 region has 15 residues. V was pared by 4 bases and J by 11 bases, with 11 bases of the junction left unmatched. The CDR3 coding sequence is TGTGCCAGCAGCTCCTCCGGGACAGGGCTTAGGAAACTGTTTTTT. Encoded protein: CASSSSGTGLRKLFF. Variable domain in full (rest from reference TRBV7-9 and TRBJ1-4): DTGVSQNPRHKITKRGQNVTFRCDPISEHNRLYWYRQTLGQGPEFLTYFQNEAQLEKSRLLSDRFSAERPKGSFSTLEIQRTEQGDSAMYLCASSSSGTGLRKLFFGSGTQLSVL.

The gene calls are TRBV7-9 and TRBJ1-2; TRBD1 matches at 10 bases. CDR1 is SEHNR and CDR2 is FQNEAQ in the germline V gene (reference sequence). The V segment lost 5 bases and the J segment 8 bases; nucleotides outside the gene matches: 8. The CDR3 runs to 14 residues. CDR3 bases: TGTGCCAGCAGCCGACAGGGGGCGGGTGGAGGCTACACCTTC. It translates to CASSRQGAGGGYTF.

V is TRBV4-1 and J is TRBJ2-7; 7 bases are shared with TRBD2. Germline V lookup: CDR1 MGHRA, CDR2 YSYEKL. With 0 bases clipped from V and 3 bases from J, the junction kept 2 bases outside the gene matches. This CDR3 is built from 14 residues. CDR3 in DNA: TGCGCCAGCAGCCAAGATCCGGGGGGCTACGAGCAGTACTTC. Residues: CASSQDPGGYEQYF.

The chain is built from TRBV7-2 and TRBJ2-1; D possibly corresponds to TRBD2 (6 bases). The CDR3 has 18 residues. Per germline, CDR1 SGHTA and CDR2 FQGNSA. Trimming removed 1 base at V and 8 bases at J, with 24 bases between. The CDR3 nucleotides read TGTGCCAGCAGCTTAGGGGTAGCGGAGCAACACTCCGGGGATGAGCAGTTCTTC. Translation: CASSLGVAEQHSGDEQFF.

This sequence joins TRBV6-5 and TRBJ2-7; tentatively, D is TRBD1 (5 bases). This CDR3 comprises 13 residues. Trimming left V 6 bases short and J 0 bases short, with 9 bases between. Germline CDR1 reads MNHEY; CDR2 reads SVGAGI. The CDR3 protein is CASSQGHSYEQYF. DNA for the CDR3: TGTGCCAGCAGCCAGGGCCACTCCTACGAGCAGTACTTC.

This clone was seen only a few times. This sequence joins TRBV30 and TRBJ1-4; possibly TRBD1 for D (5 bases). Germline assignment: CDR1 GTSNPN and CDR2 SVGIG (reference sequence). This CDR3 contains 13 residues. V was shortened by 1 base and J by 8 bases, with 11 bases between the two germline ends. The CDR3 is CAWSGGVREKLFF. The DNA for the CDR3 is TGTGCCTGGAGTGGGGGGGTACGGGAAAAACTGTTTTTT.

CDR3 loop: CASSLPVRRFEQYF. The CDR3, as DNA: TGTGCCAGCAGCCTGCCGGTGAGGAGATTCGAGCAGTACTTC. The chain is built from TRBV5-5 and TRBJ2-7; D is ambiguous. The CDR3 has 14 amino acids. The germline V and J ends were trimmed by 4 bases and 6 bases, with 17 bases remaining between them. Germline assignment: CDR1 SGHKS and CDR2 YYEKEE (reference sequence).

The V gene is TRBV9, the J gene TRBJ2-7; the match to TRBD2 covers 7 bases. This CDR3 is built from 16 residues. CDR1 is SGDLS, CDR2 YYNGEE, per germline. V lost 4 bases to trimming and J lost 4 bases; unmatched junction nucleotides: 14. CDR3 sequence (DNA): TGTGCCAGCAGCCCAGCGGACCGGGGACTACCTTACGAGCAGTACTTC. This codes for CASSPADRGLPYEQYF.

The chain carries TRBV9 and TRBJ1-2, with D possibly TRBD1 on 6 matching bases. Germline values: CDR1 SGDLS, CDR2 YYNGEE. The V and J ends lost 4 bases and 2 bases respectively, with 15 bases between them. The CDR3 loop spans 15 amino acids. Here the CDR3 DNA reads TGTGCCAGCAGCACCAGCGCCGACAGGAACTATGGCTACACCTTC. The encoded protein is CASSTSADRNYGYTF.

The chain joins TRBV10-2 to TRBJ1-1, with 8 bases aligning to TRBD1. V was pared by 0 bases and J by 6 bases, with 6 bases of the junction left unmatched. The CDR3 is 15 residues long. Looked up from germline, CDR1 is WSHSY and CDR2 is SAAADI. The DNA for the CDR3 is TGCGCCAGCAGTGAGTCACCGGGACAGGAGGCTGAAGCTTTCTTT. Amino acids: CASSESPGQEAEAFF.

This chain uses TRBV5-1 with TRBJ2-1, with D possibly TRBD2 on 6 matching bases. Looked up from germline, CDR1 is SGHRS and CDR2 is YFSETQ. Trimming stripped 4 bases from V and 8 bases from J, with 19 bases between. This CDR3 is 15 amino acids long. CDR3 DNA sequence: TGCGCCAGCAGCGCACGAGATCCAACGGGGGATGAGCAGTTCTTC. Its protein is CASSARDPTGDEQFF.

The sample holds one count of this clone. This chain connects TRBV9 to TRBJ2-7; 12 nucleotides match TRBD2. The CDR3 is made up of 15 amino acids. V was pared by 4 bases and J by 4 bases, with 6 bases of the junction left unmatched. Germline V gene data show CDR1 as SGDLS and CDR2 as YYNGEE. CDR3 protein: CASSSSGREWYEQYF. The CDR3 DNA sequence: TGTGCCAGCAGCTCTAGCGGGAGGGAGTGGTACGAGCAGTACTTC.

The chain uses TRBV7-3 and TRBJ2-3; D may be TRBD2 (7 bases). The V and J ends lost 2 bases and 2 bases respectively, with 14 bases between them. This CDR3 spans 16 amino acids. Per germline, CDR1 SGHTA and CDR2 FQGTGA. The CDR3 DNA is TGTGCCAGCAGCTTACGGGGGGCCGTAAACACAGATACGCAGTATTTT. Protein sequence: CASSLRGAVNTDTQYF.

V usage is TRBV7-2 and J usage is TRBJ1-3, with D perhaps matching TRBD1 (6 bases). The germline V gene encodes CDR1 SGHTA and CDR2 FQGNSA. The CDR3 extends over 17 amino acids. Trimming shortened V by 4 bases and J by 0 bases, and 16 bases separated the two germline ends. The CDR3 region is CASSSRGGGSSGNTIYF. In DNA, the CDR3 is TGTGCCAGCAGCTCCAGGGGCGGGGGAAGCTCTGGAAACACCATATATTTT.

CDR3 sequence (DNA): TGCGCCAGCAGCTTGGACTTCCAAGAGACCCAGTACTTC. Translation: CASSLDFQETQYF. V usage is TRBV5-1 and J usage is TRBJ2-5; D remains ambiguous. The CDR3 extends over 13 amino acids. Germline V gene data show CDR1 as SGHRS and CDR2 as YFSETQ. The V end was cut by 0 bases, the J end by 1 base, with 4 bases between.

This chain connects TRBV28 to TRBJ2-1, with TRBD2 identical over 15 bases. Losses at the gene ends were 5 bases for V and 8 bases for J; bases not matched to a gene: 10. The CDR3 is 17 residues long. Germline V gives CDR1 MDHEN, CDR2 SYDVKM. As DNA, the CDR3 is TGTGCCAGCAGTCCCGGACTAGCGGGAGGGCCTGGGGATGAGCAGTTCTTC. It yields the protein CASSPGLAGGPGDEQFF.

This clone was detected once. An end of the junction does not agree with germline; a read error may underlie this. V usage is TRBV27 and J usage is TRBJ2-5; 10 bases are shared with TRBD1. The CDR3 length is 16 residues. The germline gives CDR1 MNHEY, CDR2 SMNVEV (reference sequence). The CDR3 nucleotides are TGTGCCAGCAGTCTATCCTCCGGGACAGGGGAAGAGACCCAGTACTTC. The encoded protein is CASSLSSGTGEETQYF.

V is TRBV6-5 and J is TRBJ1-1, with a weak D call TRBD1 (5 bases). Germline V gene lookup returns CDR1 MNHEY and CDR2 SVGAGI. The CDR3 spans 13 residues. V was trimmed by 4 bases and J by 0 bases, leaving 6 bases between them. CDR3 DNA: TGTGCCAGCAGTTCGACAGTGAACACTGAAGCTTTCTTT. Translating it yields CASSSTVNTEAFF.

This sequence joins TRBV5-5 and TRBJ1-5; D not resolved. The CDR3 totals 14 residues. The ends were cut back, 4 bases at V and 4 bases at J, with 12 bases in the middle. Germline V CDR1 and CDR2: SGHKS, YYEKEE (reference sequence). The CDR3 sequence: CASSPRVRNQPQHF. The CDR3 DNA is TGTGCCAGCAGCCCCCGGGTCAGAAATCAGCCCCAGCATTTT. Full variable domain (outside the CDR3, taken from reference TRBV5-5 and TRBJ1-5): DAGVTQSPTHLIKTRGQQVTLRCSPISGHKSVSWYQQVLGQGPQFIFQYYEKEERGRGNFPDRFSARQFPNYSSELNVNALLLGDSALYLCASSPRVRNQPQHFGDGTRLSIL.

V and J are TRBV10-3 and TRBJ1-5, with D uncertain. V lost 3 bases and J lost 2, with 11 bases in between. The CDR3 sequence is 15 residues long. Germline lookup yields CDR1 ENHRY and CDR2 SYGVKD. CDR3 bases: TGTGCCATCAGTGATGAAGGAGGTGGCAATCAGCCCCAGCATTTT. Translating gives CAISDEGGGNQPQHF.

The chain couples TRBV14 to TRBJ2-1, with D uncertain. Germline CDR1 reads SGHDN; CDR2 reads FVKESK. The CDR3 sequence is 13 residues long. Trimming cost V 4 bases and J 9 bases, with 13 bases left between them. CDR3 sequence reads: CASSRGQRSEQFF. The CDR3 DNA reads TGTGCCAGCAGCCGTGGGCAGAGAAGTGAGCAGTTCTTC. The whole variable domain, remainder taken from reference TRBV14 and TRBJ2-1, is EAGVTQFPSHSVIEKGQTVTLRCDPISGHDNLYWYRRVMGKEIKFLLHFVKESKQDESGMPNNRFLAERTGGTYSTLKVQPAELEDSGVYFCASSRGQRSEQFFGPGTRLTVL.

CDR3 in DNA: TGTGCCAGCAGTGAACAGGGTGGTTACGAGCAGTACTTC. It specifies CASSEQGGYEQYF. This chain connects TRBV6-1 to TRBJ2-7; tentative D call: TRBD1 (5 bases). This CDR3 comprises 13 residues. Germline lookup yields CDR1 MNHNS and CDR2 SASEGT. The ends were cut back, 2 bases at V and 4 bases at J, with 9 bases in the middle.

V usage is TRBV6-6 and J usage is TRBJ1-2; TRBD1 is a possible D gene (6 bases). Germline CDR1 is MNHNY and CDR2 is SVGAGI (reference sequence). The ends were cut back, 5 bases at V and 4 bases at J, with 11 bases in the middle. The CDR3 covers 13 residues. CDR3 sequence reads: CASSRDNVYGYTF. The CDR3, as DNA: TGTGCCAGCAGTCGGGACAATGTCTATGGCTACACCTTC.

The V call is TRBV5-4, the J call TRBJ2-2; 9 bases match TRBD1. The CDR3 runs 17 residues. Trimming cost V 2 bases and J 0 bases; bases outside gene matches: 5. The germline gives CDR1 SGHNT, CDR2 YYREEE (reference sequence). The CDR3 reads CASSFPGQGTNTGELFF. The CDR3 coding sequence is TGTGCCAGCAGCTTCCCCGGACAGGGGACGAACACCGGGGAGCTGTTTTTT.

The CDR3 nucleotides are TGTGCCAGCAGCTTAGGGACAGTTTACTATGGCTACACCTTC. This translates into CASSLGTVYYGYTF. V gene TRBV11-2 combines with J gene TRBJ1-2, with D perhaps matching TRBD1 (6 bases). The germline V gene has CDR1 SGHAT and CDR2 FQNNGV. This CDR3 spans 14 amino acids. Deletions cut 1 base from V and 3 bases from J, with 9 bases between.

The J gene is TRBJ2-2, the V gene TRBV5-4; perhaps TRBD2 as D (6 bases). Germline V CDR1 and CDR2: SGHNT, YYREEE (reference sequence). V was pared by 4 bases and J by 3 bases, with 13 bases between. This CDR3 contains 15 residues. In nucleotides, the CDR3 is TGTGCCAGCAGCCCTGGCCCGGGGGACACCGGGGAGCTGTTTTTT. Residues: CASSPGPGDTGELFF. Based on the CDR3 plus reference TRBV5-4 and TRBJ2-2, the full variable domain is ETGVTQSPTHLIKTRGQQVTLRCSSQSGHNTVSWYQQALGQGPQFIFQYYREEENGRGNFPPRFSGLQFPNYSSELNVNALELDDSALYLCASSPGPGDTGELFFGEGSRLTVL.

This sequence joins TRBV13 and TRBJ1-2; TRBD1 aligns across 7 bases. J gave up 7 bases and V 0 bases, and 8 bases lay outside the gene matches. The CDR3 totals 15 residues. Germline-derived CDR1 and CDR2 are PRHDT and FYEKMQ (reference sequence). The CDR3 loop reads CASSLGLQGDPGYTF. Written as DNA, the CDR3 is TGTGCCAGCAGCTTAGGATTGCAGGGGGATCCTGGCTACACCTTC.